This T cell receptor (beta chain) was retrieved from a study of blood T cell repertoires in COVID-19. Method: immunoSEQ multiplex PCR; TCRdb's copy keeps in-frame clones and lacks some. This table has 250,000 to 400,000 clones, roughly 88% appearing once. This receptor was identified in a woman in her twenties or thirties with COVID-19, enrolled during active disease. The sequencing sample was made of peripheral blood.

For the CDR3, the DNA is TGTGCCAGCAGCCAAGTACAGGGTGTCACTGAAGCTTTCTTT. Amino acid sequence: CASSQVQGVTEAFF. The chain is built from TRBV14 and TRBJ1-1, with D possibly being TRBD1 (6 bases). V gave up 1 base and J gave up 4 bases, with 10 bases separating them. The CDR3 runs to 14 residues. Germline assignment: CDR1 SGHDN and CDR2 FVKESK.